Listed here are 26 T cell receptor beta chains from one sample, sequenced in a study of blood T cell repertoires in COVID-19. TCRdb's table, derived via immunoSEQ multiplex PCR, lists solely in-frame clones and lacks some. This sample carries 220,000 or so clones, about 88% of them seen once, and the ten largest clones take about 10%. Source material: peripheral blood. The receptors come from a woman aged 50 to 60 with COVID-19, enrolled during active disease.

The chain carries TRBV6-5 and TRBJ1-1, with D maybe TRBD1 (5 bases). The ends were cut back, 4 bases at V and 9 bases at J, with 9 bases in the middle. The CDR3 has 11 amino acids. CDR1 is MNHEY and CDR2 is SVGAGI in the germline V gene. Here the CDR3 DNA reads TGTGCCAGCAGTTGGGGGACTAAAGCTTTCTTT. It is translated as CASSWGTKAFF.

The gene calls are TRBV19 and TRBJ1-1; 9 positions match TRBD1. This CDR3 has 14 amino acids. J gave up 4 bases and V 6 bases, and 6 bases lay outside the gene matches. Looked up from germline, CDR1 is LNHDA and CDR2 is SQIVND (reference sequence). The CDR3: CASSPGQGFTEAFF. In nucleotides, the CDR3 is TGTGCCAGTAGCCCGGGACAGGGTTTCACTGAAGCTTTCTTT.

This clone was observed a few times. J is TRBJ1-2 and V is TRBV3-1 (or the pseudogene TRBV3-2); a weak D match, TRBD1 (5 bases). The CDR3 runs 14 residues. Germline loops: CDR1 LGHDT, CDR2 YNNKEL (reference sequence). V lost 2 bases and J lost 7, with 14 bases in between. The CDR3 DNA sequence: TGTGCCAGCAGCCAACCCGACGGGACTAGTGGCTACACCTTC. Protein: CASSQPDGTSGYTF.

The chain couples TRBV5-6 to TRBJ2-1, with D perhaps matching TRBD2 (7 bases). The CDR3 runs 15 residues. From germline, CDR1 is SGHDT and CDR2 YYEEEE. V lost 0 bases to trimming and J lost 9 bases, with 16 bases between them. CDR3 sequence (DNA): TGTGCCAGCAGCTTGGCAGGGAGGGGGTTAGGTGAGCAGTTCTTC. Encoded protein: CASSLAGRGLGEQFF.

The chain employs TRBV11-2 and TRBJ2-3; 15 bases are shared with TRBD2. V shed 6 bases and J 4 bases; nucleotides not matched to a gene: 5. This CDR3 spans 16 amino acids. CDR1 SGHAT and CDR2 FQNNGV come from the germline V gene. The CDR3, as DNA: TGTGCCAGCAGGGGACTAGCGGGGGGAAGTGCAGATACGCAGTATTTT. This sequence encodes CASRGLAGGSADTQYF. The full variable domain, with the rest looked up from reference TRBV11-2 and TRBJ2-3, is EAGVAQSPRYKIIEKRQSVAFWCNPISGHATLYWYQQILGQGPKLLIQFQNNGVVDDSQLPKDRFSAERLKGVDSTLKIQPAKLEDSAVYLCASRGLAGGSADTQYFGPGTRLTVL.

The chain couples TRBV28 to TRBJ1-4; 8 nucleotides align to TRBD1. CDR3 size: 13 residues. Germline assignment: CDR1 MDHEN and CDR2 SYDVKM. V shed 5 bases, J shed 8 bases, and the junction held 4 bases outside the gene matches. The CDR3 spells CASSPGGAEKLFF. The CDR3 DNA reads TGTGCCAGCAGTCCAGGGGGCGCCGAAAAACTGTTTTTT.

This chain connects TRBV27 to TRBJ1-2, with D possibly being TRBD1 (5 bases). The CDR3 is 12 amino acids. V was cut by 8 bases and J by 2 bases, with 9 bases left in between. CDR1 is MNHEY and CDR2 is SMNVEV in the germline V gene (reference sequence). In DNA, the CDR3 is TGTGCCAGCTGGACATACAACTATGGCTACACCTTC. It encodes CASWTYNYGYTF.

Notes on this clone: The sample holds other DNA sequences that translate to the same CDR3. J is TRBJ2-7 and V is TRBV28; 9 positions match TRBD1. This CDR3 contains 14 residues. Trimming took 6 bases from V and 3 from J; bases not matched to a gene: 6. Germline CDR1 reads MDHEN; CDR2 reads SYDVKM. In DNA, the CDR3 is TGTGCCAGCAGCTCTGGACAGGGGATCTACGAGCAGTACTTC. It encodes CASSSGQGIYEQYF. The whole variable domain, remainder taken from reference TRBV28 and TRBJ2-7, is DVKVTQSSRYLVKRTGEKVFLECVQDMDHENMFWYRQDPGLGLRLIYFSYDVKMKEKGDIPEGYSVSREKKERFSLILESASTNQTSMYLCASSSGQGIYEQYFGPGTRLTVT.

DNA for the CDR3: TGTGCCAGCAGCCGCCCGACTAGCGGGGTATACGAGCAGTACTTC. Its protein is CASSRPTSGVYEQYF. This chain uses TRBV7-8 with TRBJ2-7; the match to TRBD2 covers 11 bases. The CDR3 length is 15 residues. Losses at the gene ends were 5 bases for V and 4 bases for J; bases not matched to a gene: 7. Germline CDR1 is SGHVS and CDR2 is FQNEAQ.

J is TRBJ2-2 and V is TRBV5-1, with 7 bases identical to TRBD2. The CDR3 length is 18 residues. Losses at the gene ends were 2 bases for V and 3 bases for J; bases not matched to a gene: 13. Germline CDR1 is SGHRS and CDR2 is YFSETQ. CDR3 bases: TGCGCCAGCAGCTTTGGTACAGCGGGGCTATTCGACACCGGGGAGCTGTTTTTT. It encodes CASSFGTAGLFDTGELFF. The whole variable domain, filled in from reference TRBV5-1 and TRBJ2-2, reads KAGVTQTPRYLIKTRGQQVTLSCSPISGHRSVSWYQQTPGQGLQFLFEYFSETQRNKGNFPGRFSGRQFSNSRSEMNVSTLELGDSALYLCASSFGTAGLFDTGELFFGEGSRLTVL.

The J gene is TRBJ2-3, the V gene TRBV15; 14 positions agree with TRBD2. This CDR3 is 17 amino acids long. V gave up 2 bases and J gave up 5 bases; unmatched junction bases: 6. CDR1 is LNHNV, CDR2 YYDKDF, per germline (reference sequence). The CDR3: CATSRPRLAGGIDTQYF. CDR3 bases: TGTGCCACCAGCAGACCCCGACTAGCGGGGGGGATAGATACGCAGTATTTT.

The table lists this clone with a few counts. In DNA, the CDR3 is TGTGCCAGCTCAACAACGAACACCGGGGAGCTGTTTTTT. Translation gives CASSTTNTGELFF. The chain links TRBV18 to TRBJ2-2; D is unclear. Germline lookup yields CDR1 KGHSH and CDR2 LQKENI. The CDR3 loop spans 13 amino acids. Trimming took off 5 bases at V and 0 bases at J, with 4 bases between the two ends.

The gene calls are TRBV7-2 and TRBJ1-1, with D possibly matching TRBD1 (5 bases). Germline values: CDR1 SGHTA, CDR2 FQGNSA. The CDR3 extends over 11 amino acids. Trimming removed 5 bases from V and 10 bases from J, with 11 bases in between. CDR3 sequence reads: CASSNRGGAFF. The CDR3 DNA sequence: TGTGCCAGCAGCAATCGGGGGGGAGCTTTCTTT. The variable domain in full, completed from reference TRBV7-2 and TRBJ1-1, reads GAGVSQSPSNKVTEKGKDVELRCDPISGHTALYWYRQSLGQGLEFLIYFQGNSAPDKSGLPSDRFSAERTGGSVSTLTIQRTQQEDSAVYLCASSNRGGAFFGQGTRLTVV.

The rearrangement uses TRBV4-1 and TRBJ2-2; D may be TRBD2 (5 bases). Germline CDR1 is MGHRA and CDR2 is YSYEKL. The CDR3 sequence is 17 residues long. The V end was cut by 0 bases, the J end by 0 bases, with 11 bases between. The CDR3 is CASSQDRGFTNTGELFF. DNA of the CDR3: TGCGCCAGCAGCCAAGATCGGGGTTTCACGAACACCGGGGAGCTGTTTTTT.

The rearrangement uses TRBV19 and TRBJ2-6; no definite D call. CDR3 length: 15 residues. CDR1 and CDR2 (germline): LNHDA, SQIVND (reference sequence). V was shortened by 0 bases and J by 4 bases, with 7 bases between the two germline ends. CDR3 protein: CASSIDRRGANVLTF. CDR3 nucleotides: TGTGCCAGTAGTATAGATCGGAGAGGGGCCAACGTCCTGACTTTC.

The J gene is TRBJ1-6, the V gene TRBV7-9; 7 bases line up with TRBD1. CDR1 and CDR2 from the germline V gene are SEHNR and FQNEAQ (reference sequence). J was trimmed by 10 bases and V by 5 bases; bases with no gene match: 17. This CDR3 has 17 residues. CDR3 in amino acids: CASSGTTGLAMGSPLHF. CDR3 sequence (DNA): TGTGCCAGCAGCGGTACGACAGGGCTCGCGATGGGCTCACCCCTCCACTTT.

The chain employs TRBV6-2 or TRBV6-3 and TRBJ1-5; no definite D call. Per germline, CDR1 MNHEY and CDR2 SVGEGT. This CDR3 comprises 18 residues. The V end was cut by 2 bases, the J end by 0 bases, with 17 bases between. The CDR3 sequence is CASSYGVREILSNQPQHF. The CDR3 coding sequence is TGTGCCAGCAGTTACGGGGTCCGGGAGATTCTTAGCAATCAGCCCCAGCATTTT.

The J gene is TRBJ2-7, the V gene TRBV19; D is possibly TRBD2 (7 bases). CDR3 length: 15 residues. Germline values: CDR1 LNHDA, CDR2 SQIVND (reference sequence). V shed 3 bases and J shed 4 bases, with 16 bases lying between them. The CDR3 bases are TGTGCCAGTAGTATGGCGGCAGGGGAGGGATACGAGCAGTACTTC. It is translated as CASSMAAGEGYEQYF.

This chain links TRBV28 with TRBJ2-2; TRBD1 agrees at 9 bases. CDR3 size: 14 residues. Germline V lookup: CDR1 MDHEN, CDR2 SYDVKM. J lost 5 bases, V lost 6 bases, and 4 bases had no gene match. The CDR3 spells CASRGTGRTGELFF. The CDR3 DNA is TGTGCCAGCAGAGGGACAGGGAGAACCGGGGAGCTGTTTTTT.

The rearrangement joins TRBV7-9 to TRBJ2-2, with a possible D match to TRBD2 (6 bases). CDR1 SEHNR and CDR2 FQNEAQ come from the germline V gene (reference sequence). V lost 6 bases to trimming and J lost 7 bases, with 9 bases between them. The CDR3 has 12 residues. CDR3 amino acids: CASSRTNGELFF. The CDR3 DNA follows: TGTGCCAGCAGTCGGACTAACGGGGAGCTGTTTTTT.

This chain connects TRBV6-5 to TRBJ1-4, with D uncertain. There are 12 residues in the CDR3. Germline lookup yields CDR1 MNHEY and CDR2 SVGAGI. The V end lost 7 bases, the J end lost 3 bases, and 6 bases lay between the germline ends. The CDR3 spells CASKQPNEKLFF. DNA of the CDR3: TGTGCCAGCAAACAGCCTAATGAAAAACTGTTTTTT.

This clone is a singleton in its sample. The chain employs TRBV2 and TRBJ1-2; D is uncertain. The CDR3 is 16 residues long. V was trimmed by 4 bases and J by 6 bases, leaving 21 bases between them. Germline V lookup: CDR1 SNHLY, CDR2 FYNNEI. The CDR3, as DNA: TGTGCCAGCAGTGTGACCCTCCGGGGTGGATCGGATGGCTACACCTTC. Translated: CASSVTLRGGSDGYTF.

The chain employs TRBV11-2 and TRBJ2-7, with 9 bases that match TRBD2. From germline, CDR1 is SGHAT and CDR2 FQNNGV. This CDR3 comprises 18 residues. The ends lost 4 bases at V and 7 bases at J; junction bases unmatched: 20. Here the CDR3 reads CASSSYPGGPAGGYEQYF. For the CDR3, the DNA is TGTGCCAGCAGCTCCTACCCCGGAGGTCCCGCGGGGGGGTATGAGCAGTACTTC.

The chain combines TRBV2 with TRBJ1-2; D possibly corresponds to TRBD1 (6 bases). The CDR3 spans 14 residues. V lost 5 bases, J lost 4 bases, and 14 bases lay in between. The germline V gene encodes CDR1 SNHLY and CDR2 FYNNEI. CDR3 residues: CASSRDTASYGYTF. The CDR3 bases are TGTGCCAGCAGTCGGGACACCGCGAGCTATGGCTACACCTTC. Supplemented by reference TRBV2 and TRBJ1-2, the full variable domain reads EPEVTQTPSHQVTQMGQEVILRCVPISNHLYFYWYRQILGQKVEFLVSFYNNEISEKSEIFDDQFSVERPDGSNFTLKIRSTKLEDSAMYFCASSRDTASYGYTFGSGTRLTVV.

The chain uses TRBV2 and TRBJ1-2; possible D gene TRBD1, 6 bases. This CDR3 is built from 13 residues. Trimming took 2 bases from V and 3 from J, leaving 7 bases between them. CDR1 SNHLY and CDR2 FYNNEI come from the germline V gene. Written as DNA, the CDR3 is TGTGCCAGCAGTGAAAGGGGGTACTATGGCTACACCTTC. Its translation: CASSERGYYGYTF.

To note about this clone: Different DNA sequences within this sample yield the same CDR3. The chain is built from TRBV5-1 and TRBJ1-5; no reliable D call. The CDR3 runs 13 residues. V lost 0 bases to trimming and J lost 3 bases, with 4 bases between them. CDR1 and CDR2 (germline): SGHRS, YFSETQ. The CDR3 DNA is TGCGCCAGCAGCTTGGGGGCCAATCAGCCCCAGCATTTT. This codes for CASSLGANQPQHF.